The 8 T cell receptor beta chains in this list originate from one sample, sequenced in a study of T cell repertoires in cytomegalovirus infection. TCRdb fed the reads into MiXCR, producing one record per CDR3 protein. Altogether hundreds of thousands of distinct CDR3 sequences are present, 15% to 20% being singletons, with the ten largest covering approximately 10%. Sequencing was carried out using PBMCs. All receptors derive from a human donor in good health (CMV status not recorded). Some clones in this sample may be carry-over from other donors' samples.

This clonotype was seen only once. The rearrangement uses TRBV6-5 and TRBJ2-5; D is perhaps TRBD2 (6 bases). The CDR3 runs 13 residues. V gave up 3 bases and J gave up 2 bases, with 7 bases separating them. In germline, CDR1 is MNHEY, CDR2 SVGAGI. This chain's CDR3 is CASSYGRQETQYF. The CDR3 nucleotides are TGTGCCAGCAGTTATGGGAGGCAAGAGACCCAGTACTTC.

The chain carries TRBV12-3 or TRBV12-4 and TRBJ2-1; D is possibly TRBD1 or TRBD2 (5 bases each). This CDR3 has 13 amino acids. V was trimmed by 1 base and J by 8 bases, leaving 9 bases between them. Here the CDR3 DNA reads TGTGCCAGCAGTTTAGGGGGGTTCGATGAGCAGTTCTTC. It encodes CASSLGGFDEQFF.

There are many counts of this clonotype. The chain uses TRBV28 and TRBJ2-5; tentatively, D is TRBD2 (6 bases). Trimming left V 8 bases short and J 4 bases short, with 17 bases between. CDR3 length: 14 amino acids. Germline values: CDR1 MDHEN, CDR2 SYDVKM. This CDR3 reads CASSGTPNGETQYF. The CDR3 bases are TGTGCCAGCTCCGGGACTCCAAATGGAGAGACCCAGTACTTC. The full variable domain, rest sourced from reference TRBV28 and TRBJ2-5, is DVKVTQSSRYLVKRTGEKVFLECVQDMDHENMFWYRQDPGLGLRLIYFSYDVKMKEKGDIPEGYSVSREKKERFSLILESASTNQTSMYLCASSGTPNGETQYFGPGTRLLVL.

There are a few counts of this clonotype. This chain uses TRBV29-1 with TRBJ2-1, with unresolved D. Looked up from germline, CDR1 is SQVTM and CDR2 is ANQGSEA. The CDR3 runs 11 residues. Between the trimmed V and J ends, which lost 7 bases and 4 bases, there was a span of 8 bases. The CDR3 loop is CSGTVYNEQFF. The CDR3 DNA reads TGCAGCGGGACGGTGTACAATGAGCAGTTCTTC.

This clonotype was seen many times. The genes are TRBV7-2 and TRBJ2-3; 11 nucleotides agree with TRBD2. Germline CDR1 and CDR2: SGHTA and FQGNSA. The trim removed 5 bases at V and 3 bases at J, leaving 7 bases unmatched. The length of the CDR3 is 16 residues. CDR3 amino acids: CASSVIAGGPTDTQYF. In nucleotides, the CDR3 is TGTGCCAGCAGCGTGATAGCGGGAGGGCCAACAGATACGCAGTATTTT.

This clonotype was observed a handful of times. The V gene is TRBV5-1, the J gene TRBJ1-2; 7 bases match TRBD1. Unmatched junction bases numbered 12, after V lost 3 bases and J lost 7 bases. The CDR3 is 15 amino acids. CDR1 is SGHRS and CDR2 is YFSETQ in the germline V gene. The CDR3 DNA reads as TGCGCCAGCAGCTGGGGGACAGACGTTTTCTCTGGCTACACCTTC. This encodes CASSWGTDVFSGYTF.

The sample holds many counts of this clonotype. The V call is TRBV28, the J call TRBJ2-1, with 8 bases matching TRBD2. CDR3 length: 17 residues. Germline CDR1 reads MDHEN; CDR2 reads SYDVKM. J gave up 5 bases and V 4 bases, and 13 bases lay outside the gene matches. The chain's CDR3 is CASSSILGGLVHNEQFF. The CDR3 nucleotides read TGTGCCAGCAGTTCAATCCTTGGGGGACTAGTGCACAATGAGCAGTTCTTC.

The chain links TRBV7-2 to TRBJ2-1; the D gene is possibly TRBD2 (6 bases). CDR3 length: 15 residues. V was shortened by 3 bases and J by 3 bases, with 12 bases between the two germline ends. The V gene's germline CDR1 is SGHTA and CDR2 FQGNSA. CDR3 in DNA: TGTGCCAGCAGCTTGTGGGGACTGGACTACAATGAGCAGTTCTTC. Translation: CASSLWGLDYNEQFF.